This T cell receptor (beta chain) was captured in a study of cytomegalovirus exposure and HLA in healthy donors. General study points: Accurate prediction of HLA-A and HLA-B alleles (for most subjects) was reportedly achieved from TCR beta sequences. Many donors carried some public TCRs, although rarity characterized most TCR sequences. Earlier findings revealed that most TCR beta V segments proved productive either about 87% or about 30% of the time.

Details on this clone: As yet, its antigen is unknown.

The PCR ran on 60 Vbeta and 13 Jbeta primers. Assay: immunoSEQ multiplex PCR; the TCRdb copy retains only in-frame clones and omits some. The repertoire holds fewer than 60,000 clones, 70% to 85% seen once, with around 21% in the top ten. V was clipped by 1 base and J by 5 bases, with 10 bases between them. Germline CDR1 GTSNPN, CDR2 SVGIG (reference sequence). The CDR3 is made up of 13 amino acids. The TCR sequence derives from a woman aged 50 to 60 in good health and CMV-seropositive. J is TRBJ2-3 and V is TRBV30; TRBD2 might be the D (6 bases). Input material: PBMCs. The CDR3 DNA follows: TGTGCCTGGAGTGGGAGGGAGAGAGATACGCAGTATTTT. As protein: CAWSGRERDTQYF.